This T cell receptor beta chain is from a study of human T cells and chemical hapten exposure. Study overall: Alopecia universalis, totalis or areata was present in patients who were mostly female.

J gave up 8 bases and V 3 bases, and 7 bases lay outside the gene matches. This CDR3 has 15 amino acids. Germline loops: CDR1 DFQATT, CDR2 SNEGSKA (reference sequence). MiXCR, applied by TCRdb to the RACE reads, yields one record per CDR3 protein. The table includes more than 300,000 distinct CDR3 sequences, approximately 5.8% detected once. This clonotype showed up just a few times. Time point: pre-sensitization, week 0. Treatment specified: therapeutic diphenylcyclopropenone sensitization with weekly scalp DPC. The sequence was collected from a woman aged 18-29 years with alopecia areata. Some clones in this sample may be carry-over from other donors' samples. The chain uses TRBV20-1 and TRBJ2-1; the match to TRBD2 covers 13 bases. The input for sequencing was whole blood, taken in connection with sensitization to the hapten diphenylcyclopropenone (DPC). The DNA of the CDR3 is TGCAGTGCTAGTTCGACTAGCGGGGGGAGGGATGAGCAGTTCTTC. Amino acids: CSASSTSGGRDEQFF.